This T cell receptor (beta chain) was recorded in a study of cytomegalovirus exposure and HLA in healthy donors (dated by TCRdb to the late 2010s). The study in broad terms: In an earlier analysis of under 600 of the donors, about 260 Gb of sequence data and 90 million to 120 million unique TCR beta sequences from about 190 million T cells were reported. Donor age, sex, ethnicity and CMV serostatus were compiled together with the repertoire data. Typing coverage differed by locus: A, B, C, DRB1 and DQB1 were typed in roughly 620-640 donors, DQA1 in about 560, DPA1 in some 610, and DPB1 in about 450. HLA typing included class I and class II loci at four-digit resolution. The study combined high-throughput TCR immunosequencing, statistical association of individual TCRs with disease status, and machine learning to predict cytomegalovirus infection status. An earlier analysis of about 620 of the donors applied high-throughput TCR beta sequencing to assess whether each TCR beta V gene segment acted as functional or pseudogenic. All discovery cohort repertoires had been generated using a single sequencing platform. Besides the first cohort of around 670 subjects, a separate validation cohort made up of 120 different subjects was used. A later genetic analysis took genome-wide SNP genotypes for about 55% of the 666 donors and used that subset as a discovery cohort. The genetic ancestry cluster associated with self-reported Caucasian donors included 65% to 90% of the 300 to 400 genotyped donors. Roughly 300 gigabases of sequencing data and around 90 million unique TCR sequences made up an early release that covered nearly 650 HLA-typed donors. The T cell repertoires of roughly 660 subjects were profiled by immunosequencing and related to cytomegalovirus serostatus. Across approximately 400 genotyped donors of the cohort, an average of about 240,000 unique TCR beta nucleotide sequences per donor were sequenced, and 15% to 20% of those sequences were non-productive. The aim of the study was to test whether cataloging public T cell receptors could identify signatures of past pathogen exposure. About five DR-DQ haplotypes were handled as single units for association and clustering because linkage in the cohort was strong. A later analysis re-analyzed previously published TCR beta repertoires from hundreds of donors and added high-resolution HLA genotyping to study TCR occurrence patterns. In the later analysis, no new phenotypic data were used to find candidate immune exposures; instead, reliance was placed on TCR beta sequences and their occurrence across donors.

Points the paper makes about the study in general: In a later genetic analysis, a missense DCLRE1C variant was associated with V-gene and J-gene trimming of TCR beta chains, and the association was replicated in an independent cohort. A further reported finding was that TCR beta sequences accurately predicted the HLA-A and HLA-B alleles for most subjects in the first cohort. A later analysis found that TCR association rates varied across HLA loci, with DRB1 alleles showing the most associated TCRs and HLA-C alleles the fewest. Assigning TCR associations to individual alleles was difficult when HLA alleles, especially DR and DQ, strongly co-occurred. Most TCR sequences were observed very rarely across donors, whereas some public TCRs were present in many individuals. A group of highly shared sequence variants was considered likely to be a technical artifact of the sequencing pipeline. According to a later genetic analysis, donors in an Asian-associated ancestry cluster had fewer N-insertions in productive TCRs than the approximately 650-donor mean. Broadly in line with IMGT annotations, most TCR beta V segments showed up in productive rearrangements about 87% or about 30% of the time in an earlier analysis of a few hundred of the donors. The earlier analysis of approximately 560 of the donors excluded around 17 rarely observed V segments, including chromosome 9 orphons, because counts were too low. It was suggested by the authors that the approach could potentially be generalized to other disease states and immunological phenotypes. For the cohort, immune exposure information was limited to CMV serostatus. A few of the identified cytomegalovirus-associated TCR beta chains were confirmed in vitro to be specific for cytomegalovirus antigens. A later analysis found that most CMV-associated TCR beta chains appeared HLA-restricted, with HLA associations seemingly driven largely by CMV exposure. In a later analysis, HLA-associated TCR beta chains showed more clonal expansion and lower generation probabilities than non-associated chains that were equally common. Cytomegalovirus status was reported to be diagnosed by the classifier with high specificity and sensitivity in both the original and validation cohorts. Linkage disequilibrium might explain the correlated functional status among segregating V segments, but an unknown experimental factor could not be excluded. The study gave a list of 150 to 200 TCR beta chains associated with cytomegalovirus. A later analysis associated approximately 17,000 TCR beta sequences with specific HLA alleles at a false discovery rate of 0.05. In a later analysis, several top co-occurrence clusters were reported to appear linked to parvovirus B19, influenza, CMV and Epstein-Barr virus. Because some donors lacked HLA typing at each locus, the association tests relied only on the typed subset. Roughly uniform sequencing depth across donors was assumed in presence/absence analyses, although this assumption may not hold. Only TCR beta chains were sequenced in this cohort, and the absence of alpha or paired-chain data limited detectable features.

In the case of this clone: The antigen it recognizes is unknown.

The method was the immunoSEQ multiplex PCR assay. The multiplex PCR relied on a mix of 60 forward primers for TCR Vbeta segments and 13 reverse primers for TCR Jbeta segments. A multiplex PCR assay on genomic DNA amplified the CDR3 region of rearranged TCR beta genes. The Illumina HiSeq System was used to sequence the amplified TCR beta libraries as 87-base-pair reads. Per the authors' processing: In a later analysis, tens of millions of unique TCR beta chains were counted across the 666 repertoires, and roughly 10 million of these chains were shared by at least two donors. To remove PCR and sequencing errors, raw reads were error-corrected and collapsed into unique sequences using a nearest-neighbor algorithm that merged closely related sequences. V, D and J gene segments were assigned by aligning CDR3 sequences to IMGT reference sequences. For a sequence to be retained, at least a six-nucleotide match to both a V gene segment and a J gene segment was required. Rearrangements were called productive when the CDR3 lacked stop codons and stayed in frame with V and J; all others were non-productive. CDR3 was defined by IMGT convention, running from the second conserved V-encoded cysteine to the conserved J-encoded phenylalanine. Sequences without an unambiguous match to a single V gene segment were excluded from the earlier analysis of about 600 of the donors. In an earlier analysis of roughly 500 of the donors, V segments were called functional above 56.7% productive rearrangements and were called segregating when the between-donor standard deviation exceeded 5%. A statistical classification framework was built to diagnose cytomegalovirus status from the catalog of TCR beta chain sequences. In a later analysis, TCR nucleotide sequences were compared against IMGT/GENE-DB human TR gene sequences so that V and J genes could be assigned. In a later analysis, CDR3 sequences and most-parsimonious VDJ recombination scenarios were assigned using the TCRdist pipeline. In a later analysis, each TCR beta chain was defined by its CDR3 amino acid sequence together with its V-gene family, and reads without a unique V-gene family were excluded. In a later analysis, 450 to 600 highly shared, low-generation-probability nucleotide sequences were removed to address suspected cross-contamination and a sequencing artifact. For each public chain, a later analysis derived a clonal expansion index from normalized ranks of inferred template counts within each repertoire. A later analysis computed generation probabilities with a VDJ recombination model fitted to out-of-frame rearrangements, and checked the results against IGoR. A later analysis scored TCR-TCR, TCR-HLA and TCR-CMV co-occurrence with hypergeometric tests, applying a repertoire-size bias correction to TCR pairs. A later analysis estimated false discovery rates by permuting HLA or CMV assignments 20 times. A later analysis grouped co-occurring TCRs with DBSCAN, adding TCRdist sequence similarity when clustering within HLA-allele-positive subsets. Repertoires with fewer than 30,000 or more than 120,000 public chains, plus five repertoires with anomalous nucleotide sharing, were excluded from co-occurrence clustering. TCRdb obtained this table from immuneACCESS and retained in-frame rearrangements with V and J assigned. These tables miss some clones; where compared with another copy, unresolved V genes account for less than half of the shortfall, and the remainder is unexplained. The V and J calls and the clone size are those of that table, but D and trimming were determined from the DNA. Per the sample table, the count is 65,000 to 95,000 clones. Jointly, the top ten make up about 4.2% of the sample.

The cohort consisted of hundreds of healthy bone marrow donors. At the time of sampling, every cohort member was nominally healthy, though immune exposures that went unrecorded were likely present. The donor tested CMV seronegative, placing the donor among the roughly 400 seronegative members of the cohort. A peripheral blood sample was collected from each donor, and TCR beta sequencing was performed on peripheral blood mononuclear cells. The Qiagen DNeasy Blood Extraction Kit was used to extract genomic DNA from the blood cell samples. This receptor was taken from a man aged 25 to 40 in good health and CMV-seronegative. Input material: PBMCs.

CDR3 sequence: CASSLRASGAYEQYF. The sequenced DNA is TGCGCCAGCAGCCTGCGGGCTAGCGGAGCCTACGAGCAGTACTTC. Recombination linked TRBV4-1 to TRBJ2-7, with TRBD2 matching 7 junction bases. The CDR3 has 15 amino acids, counting the end cysteine and phenylalanine. The CDR3 DNA has 45 bases and is translated from base 1. CDR1 and CDR2, per the germline V gene, are MGHRA and YSYEKL. From V the trimming removes 4 bases and from J it removes 2 bases, while the gene matches leave 8 bases of the junction unaccounted for.